The T cell receptor beta chain under discussion was sequenced for a study of T cell repertoires in aging, cancer and after chemotherapy. For the study at large: Chronic lymphocytic leukemia patients on fludarabine- or bendamustine-based regimens gave paired samples before and after chemotherapy.

Rearranged V-D-J TRB sequences were amplified with a mixed TRB-A/B primer pool. MiXCR, applied by TCRdb to the multiplex PCR reads, yields one record per CDR3 protein. The sample yields under 9,000 distinct CDR3 sequences, roughly 25% seen once. Peripheral blood genomic DNA, not sorted cells or RNA, was the template. V dropped 6 bases and J dropped 2; count of bases not matched to a gene: 11. The CDR3 contains 17 residues. Germline V gene sequence: CDR1 MNHEY, CDR2 SVGAGI. Sequenced material: blood. This chain joins TRBV6-5 and TRBJ2-3, with 10 bases identical to TRBD2. This clonotype was sampled from a human donor with a blood cancer. The CDR3 DNA reads TGTGCCAGCAGCTCTAGCGGGGGTCACCTCAACACAGATACGCAGTATTTT. As protein: CASSSSGGHLNTDTQYF.